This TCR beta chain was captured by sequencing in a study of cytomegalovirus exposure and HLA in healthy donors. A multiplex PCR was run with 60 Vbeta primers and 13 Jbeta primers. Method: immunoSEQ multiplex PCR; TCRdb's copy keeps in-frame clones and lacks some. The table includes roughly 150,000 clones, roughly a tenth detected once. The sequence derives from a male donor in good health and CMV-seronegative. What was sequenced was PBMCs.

The CDR3 here is CASSQGQGTNTEAFF. CDR3 sequence (DNA): TGTGCCAGCAGCCAAGGACAGGGCACGAACACTGAAGCTTTCTTT. The chain employs TRBV4-2 and TRBJ1-1, with 7 bases that match TRBD1. The CDR3 loop spans 15 amino acids. The V and J ends lost 1 base and 1 base, in that order; junction bases with no gene match: 3. The germline V gene encodes CDR1 LGHNA and CDR2 YNFKEQ.